The 27 T cell receptor beta chains in this list originate from one sample, sequenced in a study of identifying expanded T cells in peripheral blood. The method was immunoSEQ multiplex PCR; TCRdb's version includes in-frame clones alone and lacks a portion of them. The table lists about 80,000 clones, more than 70% of them singletons. Sequencing was performed on blood. These receptors were obtained from a person aged 18 to 70 in good health.

This chain links TRBV6-1 with TRBJ2-7; D may match TRBD1 or TRBD2 (5 bases each). Per germline, CDR1 MNHNS and CDR2 SASEGT. Trimming removed 3 bases from V and 4 bases from J, with 10 bases in between. This CDR3 comprises 13 residues. Here the CDR3 reads CASSDGTDYEQYF. Here the CDR3 DNA reads TGTGCCAGCAGTGACGGGACGGATTACGAGCAGTACTTC.

This chain uses TRBV11-2 with TRBJ2-7; 8 bases align to TRBD2. Germline assignment: CDR1 SGHAT and CDR2 FQNNGV. The CDR3 loop spans 15 amino acids. V lost 5 bases, J lost 5 bases, and 11 bases stayed unmatched. Here the CDR3 DNA reads TGTGCCAGCAGCCCTACCGGGGGGGCGTTCCACGAGCAGTACTTC. Translation gives CASSPTGGAFHEQYF. Full variable domain (missing parts from reference TRBV11-2 and TRBJ2-7): EAGVAQSPRYKIIEKRQSVAFWCNPISGHATLYWYQQILGQGPKLLIQFQNNGVVDDSQLPKDRFSAERLKGVDSTLKIQPAKLEDSAVYLCASSPTGGAFHEQYFGPGTRLTVT.

The chain links TRBV5-8 to TRBJ1-4; D unclear. With 0 bases removed from V and 2 bases from J, the gap between germline ends came to 5 bases. Germline values: CDR1 SGHTS, CDR2 YDEGEE. The CDR3 covers 14 residues. In DNA form, the CDR3 reads TGTGCCAGCAGCTTGGGCCTCACTAATGAAAAACTGTTTTTT. Protein product: CASSLGLTNEKLFF.

The genes are TRBV4-2 and TRBJ2-5, with 13 bases matching TRBD2. The CDR3 totals 17 residues. Germline values: CDR1 LGHNA, CDR2 YNFKEQ. V shed 4 bases and J 3 bases; nucleotides not matched to a gene: 8. The CDR3 loop reads CASSRGLAGAEKETQYF. The CDR3 DNA reads as TGTGCCAGCAGCCGCGGACTAGCGGGGGCCGAGAAAGAGACCCAGTACTTC.

This CDR3 is CASSSNLLARTDTQYF. DNA for the CDR3: TGTGCCAGCAGCTCAAATTTACTAGCCCGCACAGATACGCAGTATTTT. The chain combines TRBV7-9 with TRBJ2-3, with TRBD2 as a possible D gene (6 bases). V lost 4 bases to trimming and J lost 1 base, with 15 bases between them. The germline V gene encodes CDR1 SEHNR and CDR2 FQNEAQ (reference sequence). This CDR3 has 16 residues. Drawing the rest from reference TRBV7-9 and TRBJ2-3, the complete variable domain is DTGVSQNPRHKITKRGQNVTFRCDPISEHNRLYWYRQTLGQGPEFLTYFQNEAQLEKSRLLSDRFSAERPKGSFSTLEIQRTEQGDSAMYLCASSSNLLARTDTQYFGPGTRLTVL.

The chain has TRBV6-5 and TRBJ2-1, with D tentatively TRBD2 (5 bases). The V end lost 5 bases, the J end lost 9 bases, and 17 bases lay between the germline ends. This CDR3 spans 14 amino acids. Germline V gene sequence: CDR1 MNHEY, CDR2 SVGAGI. CDR3 in amino acids: CASSPGIPNSEQFF. CDR3 bases: TGTGCCAGCAGTCCCGGGATCCCTAACAGTGAGCAGTTCTTC.

Only a few counts were recorded for this clone. The chain is built from TRBV27 and TRBJ2-6; no firm D call. The V gene lost 7 bases and the J gene lost 4 bases, with 8 bases spanning the gap. CDR1 MNHEY and CDR2 SMNVEV come from the germline V gene (reference sequence). The CDR3 length is 13 residues. The DNA of the CDR3 is TGTGCCAGCATGTTCCCCGGGGCCAACGTCCTGACTTTC. It yields the protein CASMFPGANVLTF. The whole variable domain, filled in from reference TRBV27 and TRBJ2-6, reads EAQVTQNPRYLITVTGKKLTVTCSQNMNHEYMSWYRQDPGLGLRQIYYSMNVEVTDKGDVPEGYKVSRKEKRNFPLILESPSPNQTSLYFCASMFPGANVLTFGAGSRLTVL.

The table lists this clone with a count of one. The V call is TRBV5-1, the J call TRBJ1-1; TRBD1 is a possible D gene (6 bases). Germline V CDR1 and CDR2: SGHRS, YFSETQ. The V gene lost 4 bases and the J gene lost 9 bases, with 22 bases spanning the gap. This CDR3 is built from 15 residues. The CDR3 reads CASSLLGPRGVKAFF. CDR3 in DNA: TGCGCCAGCAGCCTATTGGGACCAAGGGGGGTCAAAGCTTTCTTT.

The rearrangement uses TRBV4-2 and TRBJ2-5; D is undetermined. Germline CDR1 and CDR2: LGHNA and YNFKEQ. This CDR3 spans 13 amino acids. Between the trimmed V and J ends, which lost 1 base and 7 bases, there was a span of 10 bases. The CDR3 loop is CASSQGSDGTQYF. In nucleotides, the CDR3 is TGTGCCAGCAGCCAAGGGTCCGACGGGACCCAGTACTTC.

Written as DNA, the CDR3 is TGCGCCAGCAGCCAAGTTGGGGGACAGGGCGAGCAGTACTTC. Protein product: CASSQVGGQGEQYF. The chain recombines TRBV4-3 with TRBJ2-7, with TRBD1 matching 9 bases. J lost 6 bases, V lost 1 base, and 4 bases had no gene match. This CDR3 is built from 14 residues. Germline CDR1 is LGHNA and CDR2 is YSLEER.

This chain connects TRBV6-1 to TRBJ2-7; D gene ambiguous. This CDR3 has 10 amino acids. V was pared by 2 bases and J by 4 bases, with 0 bases between. The germline V gene encodes CDR1 MNHNS and CDR2 SASEGT. CDR3 DNA sequence: TGTGCCAGCAGTGAATACGAGCAGTACTTC. Its protein product is CASSEYEQYF.

For this clone: The same CDR3 also results from other DNA sequences found in this sample. J is TRBJ2-3 and V is TRBV13; D possibly matches TRBD1 or TRBD2 (5 bases each). The CDR3 contains 15 residues. The germline V and J ends were trimmed by 3 bases and 1 base, with 11 bases remaining between them. Looked up from germline, CDR1 is PRHDT and CDR2 is FYEKMQ (reference sequence). CDR3 DNA: TGTGCCAGCAGCTTCTTGGGACCCGGCACAGATACGCAGTATTTT. Amino acid sequence: CASSFLGPGTDTQYF.

The V call is TRBV2, the J call TRBJ2-7; D is undetermined. Germline CDR1 is SNHLY and CDR2 is FYNNEI. The germline V and J ends were trimmed by 4 bases and 0 bases, with 7 bases remaining between them. The CDR3 consists of 13 residues. CDR3 nucleotide sequence: TGTGCCAGCAGTGTAAGGGTCTCCTACGAGCAGTACTTC. Amino acids: CASSVRVSYEQYF.

The V gene is TRBV6-5, the J gene TRBJ1-4; D gene ambiguous. Deletions cut 0 bases from V and 3 bases from J, with 5 bases between. The CDR3 is 14 residues long. Germline V gene lookup returns CDR1 MNHEY and CDR2 SVGAGI. The CDR3 DNA is TGTGCCAGCAGTTACTCTGGGGCTAATGAAAAACTGTTTTTT. Its protein is CASSYSGANEKLFF.

This clone was counted a single time. In the same sample, other DNA sequences code for this CDR3. This chain links TRBV5-1 with TRBJ2-3, with D possibly being TRBD1 (6 bases). The CDR3 extends over 14 amino acids. Germline V gene sequence: CDR1 SGHRS, CDR2 YFSETQ. V was clipped by 3 bases and J by 2 bases, with 10 bases between them. CDR3 in amino acids: CASSSQGFTDTQYF. As DNA, the CDR3 is TGCGCCAGCAGCTCCCAGGGGTTCACAGATACGCAGTATTTT.

The chain has TRBV5-1 and TRBJ2-7; the D gene is possibly TRBD2 (7 bases). V was trimmed by 5 bases and J by 5 bases, leaving 11 bases between them. The germline V gene encodes CDR1 SGHRS and CDR2 YFSETQ. The CDR3 spans 12 residues. CDR3 nucleotides: TGCGCCAGCAGTGCGGGGGCCCACGAGCAGTACTTC. Residues: CASSAGAHEQYF.

This sequence joins TRBV10-3 and TRBJ2-1, with D perhaps matching TRBD1 (6 bases). This CDR3 is 18 amino acids long. Germline CDR1 reads ENHRY; CDR2 reads SYGVKD. V shed 0 bases and J shed 6 bases, with 21 bases lying between them. The CDR3 spells CAISESTRQGQLSNEQFF. Written as DNA, the CDR3 is TGTGCCATCAGTGAGTCGACTCGGCAGGGGCAATTATCCAATGAGCAGTTCTTC.

The gene calls are TRBV4-3 and TRBJ1-1; unclear D gene. Germline V lookup: CDR1 LGHNA, CDR2 YSLEER. The CDR3 has 13 amino acids. With 1 base removed from V and 7 bases from J, the gap between germline ends came to 10 bases. The CDR3 nucleotides are TGCGCCAGCAGCCAAGCGGGTCAGGATGAAGCTTTCTTT. Translating gives CASSQAGQDEAFF.

The chain recombines TRBV13 with TRBJ2-5; 10 bases are shared with TRBD1. J lost 5 bases, V lost 5 bases, and 11 bases had no gene match. CDR3 size: 16 residues. The germline gives CDR1 PRHDT, CDR2 FYEKMQ (reference sequence). The CDR3: CASSVGRDRGLETQYF. The CDR3 DNA follows: TGTGCCAGCAGCGTTGGCCGGGACAGGGGTTTGGAGACCCAGTACTTC.

This rearrangement joins TRBV10-1 to TRBJ2-7, with D perhaps being TRBD1 or TRBD2 (5 bases each). The germline V gene encodes CDR1 WNHNN and CDR2 SYGVQD (reference sequence). The length of the CDR3 is 14 residues. V was pared by 3 bases and J by 1 base, with 10 bases between. The CDR3 bases are TGCGCCAGCAGTGATCGGGACCGATCCTACGAGCAGTACTTC. Its protein is CASSDRDRSYEQYF.

The chain is built from TRBV2 and TRBJ2-1; 9 bases are a match to TRBD1. V gave up 1 base and J gave up 7 bases; unmatched junction bases: 5. The CDR3 has 15 amino acids. Germline values: CDR1 SNHLY, CDR2 FYNNEI. The CDR3 region has the DNA TGTGCCAGCAGTGAAGACAGGGGGCGAGAAAATGAGCAGTTCTTC. Protein sequence: CASSEDRGRENEQFF.

This sequence joins TRBV5-1 and TRBJ2-3, with D perhaps matching TRBD2 (5 bases). This CDR3 spans 16 amino acids. The V and J ends lost 2 bases and 0 bases respectively, with 13 bases between them. Per the germline V gene, CDR1 is SGHRS and CDR2 is YFSETQ. CDR3 DNA: TGCGCCAGCAGCTTTGTAGGGTGGACTAGCACAGATACGCAGTATTTT. This gives the protein CASSFVGWTSTDTQYF.

The V and J genes are TRBV29-1 and TRBJ1-2, with D possibly TRBD1 on 5 matching bases. The CDR3 has 12 residues. The V gene lost 7 bases and the J gene lost 8 bases, with 17 bases spanning the gap. Germline loops: CDR1 SQVTM, CDR2 ANQGSEA. The CDR3 nucleotides are TGCAGCGGCGGCGGGCCGGGACGGGGCTACACCTTC. It specifies CSGGGPGRGYTF.

This CDR3 reads CASSQDRGRREQYF. CDR3 sequence (DNA): TGTGCCAGCAGTCAGGACAGGGGGCGTCGCGAGCAGTACTTC. V usage is TRBV6-1 and J usage is TRBJ2-7, with TRBD1 identical over 11 bases. V dropped 5 bases and J dropped 6; count of bases not matched to a gene: 6. This CDR3 contains 14 residues. Germline CDR1 MNHNS, CDR2 SASEGT.

The chain links TRBV2 to TRBJ2-7; TRBD2 agrees at 9 bases. The CDR3 runs to 14 residues. Unmatched junction bases numbered 6, after V lost 7 bases and J lost 2 bases. CDR1 SNHLY and CDR2 FYNNEI come from the germline V gene. The CDR3 nucleotides read TGTGCCAGCACGGAGCGGGGGGCAACCTACGAGCAGTACTTC. Its protein is CASTERGATYEQYF.

This CDR3 reads CASSLKGLTNEKLFF. CDR3 sequence (DNA): TGTGCCAGCAGCTTGAAGGGGCTGACCAATGAAAAACTGTTTTTT. The chain couples TRBV5-5 to TRBJ1-4, with D maybe TRBD1 (5 bases). V was shortened by 1 base and J by 5 bases, with 12 bases between the two germline ends. The germline CDR1 and CDR2 sequences are SGHKS and YYEKEE (reference sequence). The CDR3 is 15 residues long.

The chain employs TRBV15 and TRBJ1-2; tentative D call: TRBD1 (5 bases). Trimming took 3 bases from V and 3 from J, leaving 11 bases between them. This CDR3 has 14 amino acids. CDR1 LNHNV and CDR2 YYDKDF come from the germline V gene (reference sequence). CDR3 region: CATSSFRGDYGYTF. Written as DNA, the CDR3 is TGTGCCACCAGCAGCTTCCGGGGGGACTATGGCTACACCTTC.